Below, 24 T cell receptor beta chains from the same sample are listed, as sequenced in a study of T cells expressing NK-cell markers. TCRdb reprocessed the 5' RACE reads, with one entry per CDR3 protein and no DNA. In total, the table holds roughly 150,000 distinct CDR3 sequences. Input material: blood T cells: a sorted CD56 or NKG2C T cell subset, CD4+ or CD8+ T cells, or bulk PBMC T cells (not recorded which). The receptors were sampled from a woman between 18 and 70 years old in good health.

The chain employs TRBV10-2 and TRBJ1-1; the D gene TCRdb calls, TRBD1, cannot be checked with no DNA. The germline gives CDR1 WSHSY, CDR2 SAAADI. This CDR3 is 16 amino acids long. The CDR3 is CASTTGTVVRNTEAFF.

The chain is built from TRBV20-1 and TRBJ1-6; there is no DNA to check the TCRdb D call of TRBD1. Germline V lookup: CDR1 DFQATT, CDR2 SNEGSKA (reference sequence). This CDR3 comprises 13 residues. The CDR3 protein is CSAFRGHNSPLHF.

V is TRBV20-1 and J is TRBJ2-1; the TCRdb D gene call, TRBD1, has no DNA to confirm it. CDR3 length: 14 residues. The V gene's germline CDR1 is DFQATT and CDR2 SNEGSKA (reference sequence). The CDR3 sequence is CSADDRPSYNEQFF.

The rearrangement uses TRBV5-1 and TRBJ2-1. Germline assignment: CDR1 SGHRS and CDR2 YFSETQ. The CDR3 runs 15 residues. CDR3 sequence reads: CASSLPGVGYNEQFF. The variable domain in full, with the rest retrieved from reference TRBV5-1 and TRBJ2-1, is KAGVTQTPRYLIKTRGQQVTLSCSPISGHRSVSWYQQTPGQGLQFLFEYFSETQRNKGNFPGRFSGRQFSNSRSEMNVSTLELGDSALYLCASSLPGVGYNEQFFGPGTRLTVL.

The V gene is TRBV7-9, the J gene TRBJ1-1. This CDR3 has 13 amino acids. From germline, CDR1 is SEHNR and CDR2 FQNEAQ (reference sequence). CDR3 loop: CASSPRGNTEAFF.

The V call is TRBV5-1, the J call TRBJ2-2. Germline loops: CDR1 SGHRS, CDR2 YFSETQ. CDR3 length: 14 amino acids. The CDR3: CASSLEGMGGELFF. Based on the CDR3 plus reference TRBV5-1 and TRBJ2-2, the full variable domain is KAGVTQTPRYLIKTRGQQVTLSCSPISGHRSVSWYQQTPGQGLQFLFEYFSETQRNKGNFPGRFSGRQFSNSRSEMNVSTLELGDSALYLCASSLEGMGGELFFGEGSRLTVL.

CDR3 in amino acids: CASSLDREGEQYF. V usage is TRBV7-2 and J usage is TRBJ2-7; TCRdb calls TRBD2, which cannot be checked without DNA. The CDR3 sequence is 13 residues long. Per the germline V gene, CDR1 is SGHTA and CDR2 is FQGNSA.

The V and J genes are TRBV9 and TRBJ2-1; TCRdb picks TRBD2, but there is no DNA to check that call. Germline CDR1 reads SGDLS; CDR2 reads YYNGEE. There are 13 residues in the CDR3. The CDR3: CASSVGTSNEQFF.

The chain employs TRBV9 and TRBJ2-3; TCRdb picks TRBD1, but there is no DNA to check that call. Germline V CDR1 and CDR2: SGDLS, YYNGEE. The CDR3 sequence is 17 residues long. CDR3: CASSGRVQGAITDTQYF.

This chain links TRBV3-1 with TRBJ2-7; the D call of TRBD1 rests on TCRdb alone, since no DNA is present to check it. The CDR3 extends over 13 amino acids. The germline V gene encodes CDR1 LGHDT and CDR2 YNNKEL (reference sequence). Here the CDR3 reads CASSIQGSYEQYF.

The chain recombines TRBV5-1 with TRBJ2-5. Germline lookup yields CDR1 SGHRS and CDR2 YFSETQ. CDR3 size: 15 residues. The chain's CDR3 is CASSSGLAAQETQYF.

J is TRBJ2-3 and V is TRBV4-1; TCRdb selects TRBD2, and the lack of DNA leaves this call unchecked. Germline V gene sequence: CDR1 MGHRA, CDR2 YSYEKL. The CDR3 spans 14 residues. The CDR3 loop reads CASSGSGSTDTQYF.

The chain combines TRBV29-1 with TRBJ2-7; TCRdb designates TRBD1, a call that cannot be tested without DNA. The CDR3 sequence is 15 residues long. CDR1 and CDR2 from the germline V gene are SQVTM and ANQGSEA. This chain's CDR3 is CSVEDSGTGGYEQYF.

The rearrangement joins TRBV21-1 to TRBJ2-3. TRBV21-1 has pseudogene status. This CDR3 has 19 amino acids. The CDR3 sequence: CASSNGQDRPFTSTDTQYF.

The V gene is TRBV29-1, the J gene TRBJ2-5; TCRdb lists TRBD1, though no DNA is available to test this call. The V gene's germline CDR1 is SQVTM and CDR2 ANQGSEA. CDR3 length equals 18 residues. CDR3 residues: CSVVGRGKQGRYQETQYF.

The chain recombines TRBV29-1 with TRBJ2-1; with no DNA, the TCRdb D assignment of TRBD1 cannot be verified. The V gene's germline CDR1 is SQVTM and CDR2 ANQGSEA. The CDR3 contains 15 residues. The CDR3 region is CSVGRTPAAGNEQFF.

The chain joins TRBV19 to TRBJ2-1. CDR3 length equals 14 residues. Germline V gene sequence: CDR1 LNHDA, CDR2 SQIVND (reference sequence). CDR3 sequence: CASSTAEPNNEQFF.

The chain has TRBV2 and TRBJ1-2; TCRdb proposes TRBD1, but this gene call is untestable without DNA. The CDR3 runs 13 residues. Germline lookup yields CDR1 SNHLY and CDR2 FYNNEI. CDR3 residues: CASSETPNYGYTF.

This chain joins TRBV19 and TRBJ2-7. Per the germline V gene, CDR1 is LNHDA and CDR2 is SQIVND (reference sequence). CDR3 length: 12 amino acids. CDR3 loop: CASSMTGNEQYF.

The chain employs TRBV5-1 and TRBJ2-3; checking the TCRdb D call of TRBD1 is not possible without DNA. The CDR3 loop spans 16 amino acids. Germline V CDR1 and CDR2: SGHRS, YFSETQ. The chain's CDR3 is CASSLNYGTGADTQYF.

The V and J genes are TRBV18 and TRBJ2-1; TCRdb picks TRBD2, but there is no DNA to check that call. Per germline, CDR1 KGHSH and CDR2 LQKENI. The CDR3 spans 16 residues. The CDR3 sequence is CASSRLAYGEHNEQFF.

J is TRBJ1-5 and V is TRBV20-1; TCRdb proposes TRBD1, but this gene call is untestable without DNA. Germline CDR1 DFQATT, CDR2 SNEGSKA (reference sequence). The CDR3 has 14 residues. The CDR3 reads CSGGRTGGNQPQHF.

The V gene is TRBV14, the J gene TRBJ1-1. This CDR3 has 17 amino acids. CDR1 and CDR2 from the germline V gene are SGHDN and FVKESK. The CDR3 sequence is CASTPLTSSPLNTEAFF.

The chain recombines TRBV11-2 with TRBJ2-4; as DNA is missing, the TRBD1 call by TCRdb cannot be tested. Germline loops: CDR1 SGHAT, CDR2 FQNNGV. The CDR3 loop spans 16 amino acids. CDR3 amino acids: CASSFPTGVDRDIQYF.